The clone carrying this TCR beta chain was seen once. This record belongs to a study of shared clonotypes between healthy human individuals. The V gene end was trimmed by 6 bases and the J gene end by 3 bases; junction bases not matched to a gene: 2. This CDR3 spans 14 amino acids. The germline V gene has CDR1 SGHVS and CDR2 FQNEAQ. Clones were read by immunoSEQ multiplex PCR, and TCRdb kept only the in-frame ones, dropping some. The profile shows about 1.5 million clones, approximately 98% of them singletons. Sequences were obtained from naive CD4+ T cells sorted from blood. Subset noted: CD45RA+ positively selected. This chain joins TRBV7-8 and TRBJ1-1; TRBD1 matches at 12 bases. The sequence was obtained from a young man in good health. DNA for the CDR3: TGTGCCAGCAGACGGGACAGGGGGCACACTGAAGCTTTCTTT. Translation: CASRRDRGHTEAFF.